This TCR beta chain is from a study of beta chain features in type 1 diabetes. Whole-study results and caveats: For patients, the naive, central memory and Treg TCRB repertoires appeared more alike than for healthy donors. Cells with high TCR expression could be over-represented by cDNA sequencing. In every one of the four CD4+ subsets, TCRB CDR3s were moderately but significantly shorter in Type 1 diabetes patients.

The single heparinised draw taken from each donor contained about 120 mL of blood on average. The V and J ends lost 4 bases and 5 bases, in that order; junction bases with no gene match: 7. Germline V CDR1 and CDR2: LNHNV, YYDKDF (reference sequence). The length of the CDR3 is 15 residues. Every bit of the isolated RNA underwent reverse transcription, so sequencing read expressed TCRB transcripts. Clones were read by immunoSEQ multiplex PCR, and TCRdb kept only the in-frame ones, dropping some. The sample lists about 400,000 clones; roughly 13% were seen once. This clone was detected a few times. The antigen is not known.

The chain is built from TRBV15 and TRBJ2-7, with TRBD2 matching over 11 bases. The sequence was obtained from a woman aged 18-29 years with type 1 diabetes. Sequencing used naive CD4+ T cells from blood. Written as DNA, the CDR3 is TGTGCCACCAGCAAATCGACTAGCGGGAAGGACGAGCAGTACTTC. This translates into CATSKSTSGKDEQYF.